This is a list of T cell receptor beta chains from one sample in a study of T cell clusters in autoimmune cytopenias. From the multiplex PCR reads, TCRdb lists one entry per CDR3 protein and no DNA. In all, the sample yields about 5,100 distinct CDR3 sequences. This sample was shared with a second study, whose subject was T cell repertoires in aging, cancer and after chemotherapy.

The sample consisted of peripheral blood. These receptors were taken from a human donor in good health. CDR3s include the opening cysteine and the closing phenylalanine or tryptophan. A row's size may be missing; if present it is once, few, many or a size class.

abundance: NA
j_gene: TRBJ1-2
v_gene: TRBV15
CDR3aa: CATSPRQGGGYTF

abundance: NA
j_gene: TRBJ1-3
v_gene: TRBV7-2
CDR3aa: CASSSRQGVSGNTIYF

abundance: large
j_gene: TRBJ2-1
v_gene: TRBV29-1
CDR3aa: CSVGQTGGEQFF

abundance: medium-sized
j_gene: TRBJ1-4
v_gene: TRBV30
CDR3aa: CAWSPGQGKEKLFF

abundance: NA
j_gene: TRBJ1-1
v_gene: TRBV6-1
CDR3aa: CASSRGNTEAFF

abundance: medium-sized
j_gene: TRBJ2-5
v_gene: TRBV30
CDR3aa: CAWSPAGEETQYF

abundance: medium-sized
j_gene: TRBJ2-7
v_gene: TRBV6-2/TRBV6-3
CDR3aa: CASSRSGTSGRADF

abundance: medium-sized
j_gene: TRBJ1-5
v_gene: TRBV11-1
CDR3aa: CASSLNNDQPQHF

abundance: NA
j_gene: TRBJ1-2
v_gene: TRBV13
CDR3aa: CASSPMTGINYGYTF

abundance: medium-sized
j_gene: TRBJ2-2
v_gene: TRBV5-6
CDR3aa: CASSHRRDRDTGELFF

abundance: medium-sized
j_gene: TRBJ1-6
v_gene: TRBV19
CDR3aa: CASSSTTGGMDSPLHF